This T cell receptor beta chain was sequenced in a study of T-cell reconstitution after alpha-beta-depleted transplantation in children. Study-level results: Some patients showed high day-60 TCRbeta diversity, which derived from surviving recipient T cells and thymic progenitors. Reports say that about two months after transplant, the alpha-beta T cells came out of several hundred graft clones that had expanded. Most T-cell counts and diversity one year after the transplant came from T cells that were newly produced.

To note about this clonotype: The antigen remains undetermined.

Unique molecular identifiers were used to barcode this TCRbeta library. Each CDR3 protein gets one entry after TCRdb re-called the PCR reads with MiXCR. The table records hundreds of thousands of distinct CDR3 sequences, over 10% of them present only once. The germline gives CDR1 DFQATT, CDR2 SNEGSKA (reference sequence). The CDR3 is made up of 15 amino acids. Losses at the gene ends were 1 base for V and 7 bases for J; bases not matched to a gene: 8. The TCR was taken from a male patient aged 10 to 17 who had a stem cell transplant for acute myeloid leukemia, so the T cells may come from the graft donor. The rearrangement links TRBV20-1 to TRBJ2-7; 12 positions agree with TRBD1. The sample in question was PBMCs, mostly from graft donor cells, obtained 360 days after TCRalphabeta/CD19-depleted stem cell transplant. The CDR3 sequence: CSARVKGQGAHEQYF. CDR3 DNA sequence: TGCAGTGCTAGAGTGAAGGGACAGGGGGCTCATGAGCAGTACTTC.